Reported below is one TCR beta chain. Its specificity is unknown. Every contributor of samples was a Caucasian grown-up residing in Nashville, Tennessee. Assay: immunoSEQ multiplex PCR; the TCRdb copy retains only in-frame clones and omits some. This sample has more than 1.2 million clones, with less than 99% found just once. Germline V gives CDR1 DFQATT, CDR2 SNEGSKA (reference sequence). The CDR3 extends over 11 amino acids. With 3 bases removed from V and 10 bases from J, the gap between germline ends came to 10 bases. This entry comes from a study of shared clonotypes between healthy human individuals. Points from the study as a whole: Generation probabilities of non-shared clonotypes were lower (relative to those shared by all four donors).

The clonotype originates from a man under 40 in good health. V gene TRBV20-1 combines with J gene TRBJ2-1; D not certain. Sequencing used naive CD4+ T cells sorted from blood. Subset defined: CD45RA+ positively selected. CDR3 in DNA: TGCAGTGCTAGTCTCGTGGAGGAGCAGTTCTTC. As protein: CSASLVEEQFF.